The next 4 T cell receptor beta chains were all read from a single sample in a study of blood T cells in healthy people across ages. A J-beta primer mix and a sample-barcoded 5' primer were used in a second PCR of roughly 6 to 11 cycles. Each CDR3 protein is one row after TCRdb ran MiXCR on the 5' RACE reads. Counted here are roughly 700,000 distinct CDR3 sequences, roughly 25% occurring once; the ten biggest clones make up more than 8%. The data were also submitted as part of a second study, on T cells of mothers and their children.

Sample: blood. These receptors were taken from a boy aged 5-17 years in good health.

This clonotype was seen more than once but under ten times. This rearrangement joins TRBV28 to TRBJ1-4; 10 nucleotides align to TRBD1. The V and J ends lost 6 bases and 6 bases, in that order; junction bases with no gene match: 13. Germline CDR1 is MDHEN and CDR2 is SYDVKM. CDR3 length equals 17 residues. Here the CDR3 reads CASSPHIETGGYEKLFF. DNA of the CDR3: TGTGCCAGCAGCCCTCACATAGAGACAGGGGGCTATGAAAAACTGTTTTTT.

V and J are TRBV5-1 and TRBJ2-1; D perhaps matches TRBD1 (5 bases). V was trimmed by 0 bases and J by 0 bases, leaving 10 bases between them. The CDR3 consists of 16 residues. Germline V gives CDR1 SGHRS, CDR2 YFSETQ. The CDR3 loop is CASSLVGAASYNEQFF. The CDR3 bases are TGCGCCAGCAGCTTGGTAGGGGCAGCCTCCTACAATGAGCAGTTCTTC.

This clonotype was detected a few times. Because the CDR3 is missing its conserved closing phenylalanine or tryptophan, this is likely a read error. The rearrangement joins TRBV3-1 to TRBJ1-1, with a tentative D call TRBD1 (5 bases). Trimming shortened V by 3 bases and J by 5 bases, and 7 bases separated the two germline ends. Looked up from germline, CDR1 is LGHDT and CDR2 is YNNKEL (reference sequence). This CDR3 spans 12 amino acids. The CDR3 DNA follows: TGTGCCAGCAGCCACAGGGCGACTGAAGCTTTCCTT. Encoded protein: CASSHRATEAFL.

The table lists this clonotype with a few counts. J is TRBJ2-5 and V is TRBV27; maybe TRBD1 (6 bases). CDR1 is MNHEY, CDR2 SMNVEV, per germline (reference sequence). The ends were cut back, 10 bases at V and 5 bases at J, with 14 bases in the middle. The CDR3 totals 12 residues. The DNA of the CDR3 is TGTGCCACGCAACAGGGTTCCGAGACCCAGTACTTC. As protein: CATQQGSETQYF.